This T cell receptor beta chain was captured in a study of OX40 agonist ivuxolimab in advanced cancers. Study as a whole: People in dose escalation had one of these cancers: hepatocellular carcinoma, melanoma, renal cell or head and neck cancer. Checkpoint inhibitors had been given previously to about 40% of patients.

V was shortened by 6 bases and J by 4 bases, with 12 bases between the two germline ends. Germline CDR1 is SGHDT and CDR2 is YYEEEE. CDR3 size: 13 residues. Findings and limits, study-wide: Relative to CD4+ cells, CD8+ T cells on average had more expanded clones. At 0.1 to 3.0 mg/kg, CD4+ and CD8+ blood T cells expanded clonally by week 6.

The data were produced by immunoSEQ multiplex PCR, yet TCRdb's version contains in-frame clones alone and is incomplete. The data contain under 80,000 clones, about four fifths of them singletons. On this clone itself: Its specificity is not known.

The material sequenced was CD4+ or CD8+ T cells sorted from blood, taken in a trial of the OX40 agonist ivuxolimab. This receptor was obtained from an adult with an advanced solid tumor such as melanoma, head and neck, liver or kidney cancer. The rearrangement links TRBV5-6 to TRBJ2-3; D is perhaps TRBD2 (5 bases). The CDR3: CASTWLRADTQYF. CDR3 sequence (DNA): TGTGCCAGCACCTGGTTGCGGGCAGATACGCAGTATTTT.